The clone carrying this T cell receptor beta chain was picked up a small number of times. A TCRbeta library incorporating unique molecular identifiers was prepared. MiXCR, run by TCRdb on the PCR reads, gives a single entry per CDR3 protein. The data hold 490,000 or so distinct CDR3 sequences, with 9.5% to 15% observed a single time. The sample belongs to a study of T-cell reconstitution after alpha-beta-depleted transplantation in children. Trimming removed 8 bases from V and 5 bases from J, with 10 bases in between. Germline CDR1 SNHLY, CDR2 FYNNEI. This CDR3 is 12 amino acids long. The source is a human donor who donated a stem cell graft to a child with combined immunodeficiency. This chain joins TRBV2 and TRBJ2-1; D may be TRBD1 or TRBD2 (5 bases each). The sequenced sample was PBMCs from the stem cell graft donor, obtained from the stem cell graft. DNA for the CDR3: TGTGCCAGCCTGGGACCGGACAATGAGCAGTTCTTC. This sequence encodes CASLGPDNEQFF.